The present T cell receptor (beta chain) was sequenced within a study of blood T cell repertoires in COVID-19. Libraries were prepared by immunoSEQ multiplex PCR; TCRdb keeps only in-frame clonotypes and omits some of them. The sample shows nearly 200,000 clones, around 80% of them seen only once. CDR1 is SGDLS and CDR2 is YYNGEE in the germline V gene. Trimming cost V 0 bases and J 5 bases, with 11 bases left between them. The CDR3 has 14 residues. The clonotype comes from a human donor with acute or convalescent COVID-19. The donor label of this sample is uncertain. The rearrangement links TRBV9 to TRBJ2-5, with a tentative D call TRBD2 (7 bases). Sequencing used peripheral blood. The CDR3 coding sequence is TGTGCCAGCAGCGTAGAGGGGGGGTTGGAGACCCAGTACTTC. Residues: CASSVEGGLETQYF.